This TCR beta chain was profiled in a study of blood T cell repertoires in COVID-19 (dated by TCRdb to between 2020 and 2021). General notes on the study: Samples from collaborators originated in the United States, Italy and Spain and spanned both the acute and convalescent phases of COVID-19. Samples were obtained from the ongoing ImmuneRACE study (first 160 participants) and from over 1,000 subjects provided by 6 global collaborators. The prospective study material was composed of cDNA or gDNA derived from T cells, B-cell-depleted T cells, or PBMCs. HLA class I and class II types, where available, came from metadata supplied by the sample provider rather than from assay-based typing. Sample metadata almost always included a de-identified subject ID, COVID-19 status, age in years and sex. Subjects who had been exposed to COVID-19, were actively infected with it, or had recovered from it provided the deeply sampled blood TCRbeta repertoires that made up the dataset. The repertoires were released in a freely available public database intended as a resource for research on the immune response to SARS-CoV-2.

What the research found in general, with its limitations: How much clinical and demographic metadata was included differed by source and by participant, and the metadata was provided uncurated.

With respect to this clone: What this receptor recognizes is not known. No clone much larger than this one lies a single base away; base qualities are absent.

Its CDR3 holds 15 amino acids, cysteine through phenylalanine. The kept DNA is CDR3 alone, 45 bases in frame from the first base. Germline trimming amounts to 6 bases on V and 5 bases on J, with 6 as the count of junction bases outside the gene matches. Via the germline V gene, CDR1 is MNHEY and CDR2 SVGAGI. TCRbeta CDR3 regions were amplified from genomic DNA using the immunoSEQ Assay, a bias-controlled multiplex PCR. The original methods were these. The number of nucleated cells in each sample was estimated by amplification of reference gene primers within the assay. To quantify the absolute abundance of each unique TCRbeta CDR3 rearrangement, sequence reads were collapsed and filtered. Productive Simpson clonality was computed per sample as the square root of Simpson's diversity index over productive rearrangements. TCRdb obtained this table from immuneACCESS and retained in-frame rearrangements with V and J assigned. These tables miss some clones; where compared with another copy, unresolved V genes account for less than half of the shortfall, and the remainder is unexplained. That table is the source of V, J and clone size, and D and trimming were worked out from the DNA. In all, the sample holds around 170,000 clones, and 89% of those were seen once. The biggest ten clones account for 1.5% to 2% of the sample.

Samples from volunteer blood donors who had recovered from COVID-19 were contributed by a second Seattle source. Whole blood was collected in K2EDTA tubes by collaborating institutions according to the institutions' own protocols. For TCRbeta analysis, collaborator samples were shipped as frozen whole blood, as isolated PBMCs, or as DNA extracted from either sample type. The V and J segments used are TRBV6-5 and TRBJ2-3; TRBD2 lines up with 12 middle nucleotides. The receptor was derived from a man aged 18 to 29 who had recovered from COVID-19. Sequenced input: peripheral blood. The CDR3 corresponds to CASRRTSGIGDTQYF. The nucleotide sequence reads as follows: TGTGCCAGCAGACGGACTAGCGGGATTGGAGATACGCAGTATTTT.